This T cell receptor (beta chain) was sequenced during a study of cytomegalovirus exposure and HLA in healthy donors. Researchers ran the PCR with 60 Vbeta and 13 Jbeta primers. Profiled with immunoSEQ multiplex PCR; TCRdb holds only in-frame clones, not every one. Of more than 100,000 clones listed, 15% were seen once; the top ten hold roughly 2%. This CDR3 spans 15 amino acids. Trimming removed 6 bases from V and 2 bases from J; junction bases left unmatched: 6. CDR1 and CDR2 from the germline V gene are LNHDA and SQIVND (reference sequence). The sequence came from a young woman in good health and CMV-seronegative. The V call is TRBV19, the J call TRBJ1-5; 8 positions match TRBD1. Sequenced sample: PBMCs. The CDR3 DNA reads TGTGCCAGTAGCTCTACAGGGGGTGGCAATCAGCCCCAGCATTTT. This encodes CASSSTGGGNQPQHF. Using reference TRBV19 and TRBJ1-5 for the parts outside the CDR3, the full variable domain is DGGITQSPKYLFRKEGQNVTLSCEQNLNHDAMYWYRQDPGQGLRLIYYSQIVNDFQKGDIAEGYSVSREKKESFPLTVTSAQKNPTAFYLCASSSTGGGNQPQHFGDGTRLSIL.